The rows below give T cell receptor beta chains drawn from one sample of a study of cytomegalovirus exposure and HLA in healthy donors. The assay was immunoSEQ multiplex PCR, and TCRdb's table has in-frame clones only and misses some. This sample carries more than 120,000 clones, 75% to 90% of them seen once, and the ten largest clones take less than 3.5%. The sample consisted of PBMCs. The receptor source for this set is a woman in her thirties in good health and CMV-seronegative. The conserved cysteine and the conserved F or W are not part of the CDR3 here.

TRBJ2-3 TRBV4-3 ASSQEWHRGPFPLSTDTQY
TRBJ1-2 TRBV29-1 SVDLQTPGVGYGYT
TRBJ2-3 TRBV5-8 ASSWGGLWSTDTQY
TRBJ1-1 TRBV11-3 ASSSGPIGGGPGMNTEAF
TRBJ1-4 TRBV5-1 ASSLYGGAGEKLF
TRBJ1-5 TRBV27 ASSPGTAPQPQH
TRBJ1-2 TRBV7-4 ASSPKTPGLNRYGYT
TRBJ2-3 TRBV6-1 ASTPEPSTDTQY
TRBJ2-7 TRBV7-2 ASSLAGVRHDEQY
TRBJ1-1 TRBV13 ASSLELDTEAF
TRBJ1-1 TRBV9 ASSVGPDTEAF
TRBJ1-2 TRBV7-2 ASSPRGRAYGYT
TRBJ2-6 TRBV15 ATSWGQGTGANVLT
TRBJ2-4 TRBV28 ASSSAGEDPKNIQY
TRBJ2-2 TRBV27 ASSLLGLAGGTGELF
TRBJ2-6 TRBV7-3 ASSLLGRTVSGANVLT
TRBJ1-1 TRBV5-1 ASSGTGMNTEAF
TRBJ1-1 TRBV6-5 ASTSLGQGNTEAF
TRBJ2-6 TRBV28 ASSLWGHSGANVLT
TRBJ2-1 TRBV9 ASGPAGSGGAGEQF
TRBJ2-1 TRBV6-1 ASSEGGFVRRGGSYNEQF
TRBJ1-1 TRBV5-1 ASSSLGGTEAF
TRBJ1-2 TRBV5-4 ASSLDQANYGYT
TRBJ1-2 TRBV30 AWSRGYGYT
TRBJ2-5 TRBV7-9 SSSLSGRQETQY
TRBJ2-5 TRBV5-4 ASSLGGFGETQY
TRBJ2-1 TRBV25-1 ASSGGLAGGGSYNEQF
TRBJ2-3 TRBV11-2 ASRRGGGLTDTQY
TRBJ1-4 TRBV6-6 ASRTGTIVEKLF
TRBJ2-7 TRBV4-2 ASSQEPSGSSYEQY
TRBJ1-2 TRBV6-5 ASTGDRYGYT
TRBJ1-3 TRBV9 ASSQTQGAFSGNTIY
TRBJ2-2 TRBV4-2 ASSQEGLVGELF
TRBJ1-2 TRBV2 ASSERGIYGYT
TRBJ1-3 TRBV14 ASSPTGGGNTIY
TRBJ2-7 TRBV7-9 ASSSSGVQEQY
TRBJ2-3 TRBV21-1 ASSAVAGASTDTQY
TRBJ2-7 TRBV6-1 ASSDGTGRNEQY
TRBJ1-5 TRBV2 ASRRKQGSAQH
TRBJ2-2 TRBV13 ASSLGVPRSDGELF
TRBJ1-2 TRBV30 AWSLHGFYGYT
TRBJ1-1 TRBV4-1 ASSHGHSEAF
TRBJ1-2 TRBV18 ASSPSFYGYT
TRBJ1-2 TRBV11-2 ASSAQGWYGYT
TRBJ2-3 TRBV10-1 ASSERNRGRADTQY
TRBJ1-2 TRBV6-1 ASRGQGAYYGYT
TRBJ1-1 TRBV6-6 ATLEARFVTEAF
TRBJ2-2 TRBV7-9 ASSPDTRSGELF
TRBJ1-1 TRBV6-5 ASSDRENTEAF
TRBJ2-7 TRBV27 ASSLSRDSSYEQY
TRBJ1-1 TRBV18 ASSLQVLGAVNTEAF
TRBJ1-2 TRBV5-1 ASREIQGTYGYT
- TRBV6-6 ASRAGGANEQY
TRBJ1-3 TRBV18 ASSPGQPDSGNTIY
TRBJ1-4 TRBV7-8 ASSAGTGSEKLF
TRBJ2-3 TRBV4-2 ASSQDAGGRALVGDTQY
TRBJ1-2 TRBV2 ASSPSAAGTGIGGYT
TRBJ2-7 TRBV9 ASSDGLAGAYSYEQY